The rows below give T cell receptor beta chains drawn from one sample of a study of vaccination and CD4 T cells after COVID-19. In TCRdb, the PCR reads were re-called with MiXCR into one record per CDR3 protein. Of more than 6,500 distinct CDR3 sequences in the sample, roughly three fifths are singletons; the top ten hold 18%. No antigen has been identified for these receptors. Sequencing used CD4+ T cells from blood, cultured in vitro. Every receptor here comes from a human donor who had recovered from COVID-19. CDR3s leave out the opening cysteine and the closing phenylalanine or tryptophan. Rows give clone size only sometimes, using once, few, many, or a class for an expanded clone.

clone size,V gene,J gene,CDR3 protein
NA,TRBV5-4,TRBJ1-1,ASSTPRASTEAF
NA,TRBV20-1,TRBJ1-5,SATDRAARQPQH
once,TRBV7-2,TRBJ1-2,ASSSQAGTEYGYT
NA,TRBV12-5,TRBJ2-7,ASGLALGPGYEQY
NA,TRBV14,TRBJ2-2,ASRDRGYTGELF
NA,TRBV4-1,TRBJ2-7,ASSQDRAGVYEQY
NA,TRBV19,TRBJ2-1,ASSKVAATYNEQF
NA,TRBV6-5,TRBJ1-6,ASSYSNGGGSRSPLH
NA,TRBV7-2,TRBJ1-5,ASSSREEQPQH
NA,TRBV11-2,TRBJ2-3,ASSSRTGATDTQY
few,TRBV6-1,TRBJ2-3,ASSWTSGTSTDTQY
NA,TRBV12-3/TRBV12-4,TRBJ1-1,ASLNIGNTEAF
NA,TRBV6-1,TRBJ1-5,ASSGGTGSGRPDSNQPQH
once,TRBV2,TRBJ1-5,ASVIGPDNQPQH
NA,TRBV4-3,TRBJ2-3,ASSQESTDTQY
few,TRBV5-1,TRBJ1-1,ASSSTQGVARTEAF
NA,TRBV11-3,TRBJ2-3,ASSLYGDSTDTQY
NA,TRBV27,TRBJ1-1,ASRNSKNTEAF
few,TRBV5-1,TRBJ2-5,ASSTGGGAIETQY
NA,TRBV6-1,TRBJ2-5,VSSPGRGYQETQY
NA,TRBV5-4,TRBJ2-2,ASSSPPARGKTGELF
NA,TRBV19,TRBJ2-7,ASSRSNSYEQY
NA,TRBV7-2,TRBJ1-1,ASSFRRPSEKGNTEAF
NA,TRBV6-1,TRBJ1-4,ASRTATKGEKLF
NA,TRBV4-1,TRBJ2-3,ASSQVGGPTDTQY
once,TRBV2,TRBJ1-5,ASSERVSNQPQH
NA,TRBV7-3,TRBJ2-3,ASSLGQGRTDTQY
few,TRBV20-1,TRBJ1-2,SARKGGPSDGYT
medium-sized,TRBV10-3,TRBJ2-7,AISGYYDRGRFEQY
NA,TRBV4-1,TRBJ1-1,ASSQVPANTEAF
NA,TRBV30,TRBJ1-1,AWSKGQGDPRNTEAF